The 5 T cell receptor beta chains given below trace back to one sample, sequenced in a study of shared clonotypes between healthy human individuals. TCRdb's table, derived via immunoSEQ multiplex PCR, lists solely in-frame clones and lacks some. This table holds a few million clones, more than 80% found once. Sequencing was performed on naive CD4+ T cells sorted from blood. Subset here: CD45RA+ positively selected. The receptors stem from a man aged 18 to 29 in good health.

V usage is TRBV4-1 and J usage is TRBJ1-3; D possibly corresponds to TRBD1 (6 bases). V was cut by 1 base and J by 2 bases, with 9 bases left in between. CDR1 is MGHRA and CDR2 is YSYEKL in the germline V gene. The CDR3 loop spans 15 amino acids. In DNA form, the CDR3 reads TGCGCCAGCAGCCAAGCAAGGGGGACTGGAAACACCATATATTTT. This sequence encodes CASSQARGTGNTIYF.

The J gene is TRBJ1-4, the V gene TRBV4-1; 10 nucleotides match TRBD1. Looked up from germline, CDR1 is MGHRA and CDR2 is YSYEKL. V was pared by 3 bases and J by 4 bases, with 8 bases of the junction left unmatched. CDR3 length equals 17 residues. The CDR3 DNA follows: TGCGCCAGCAGCCATAATGACAGGGGGCAAGGTAATGAAAAACTGTTTTTT. Protein product: CASSHNDRGQGNEKLFF.

CDR3 sequence (DNA): TGTGCCAGCAGCGCCCCGTTGGGGGCGCGGGGCTACACCTTC. Protein product: CASSAPLGARGYTF. The gene calls are TRBV9 and TRBJ1-2, with D maybe TRBD1 (6 bases). This CDR3 is 14 amino acids long. CDR1 is SGDLS, CDR2 YYNGEE, per germline. The V and J ends lost 3 bases and 8 bases respectively, with 17 bases between them. Full variable domain (remainder filled in from reference TRBV9 and TRBJ1-2): DSGVTQTPKHLITATGQRVTLRCSPRSGDLSVYWYQQSLDQGLQFLIQYYNGEERAKGNILERFSAQQFPDLHSELNLSSLELGDSALYFCASSAPLGARGYTFGSGTRLTVV.

The chain recombines TRBV11-1 with TRBJ2-3; the match to TRBD1 covers 9 bases. V lost 5 bases, J lost 3 bases, and 6 bases stayed unmatched. The CDR3 extends over 15 amino acids. The germline gives CDR1 SGHAT, CDR2 FQDESV (reference sequence). The CDR3 protein is CASSPGTGLTDTQYF. The CDR3 bases are TGTGCCAGCAGCCCCGGGACAGGGTTGACAGATACGCAGTATTTT.

The V gene is TRBV6-5, the J gene TRBJ2-2, with TRBD2 matching 8 bases. The CDR3 consists of 16 residues. CDR1 is MNHEY, CDR2 SVGAGI, per germline. The J segment lost 4 bases and the V segment lost 4 bases, leaving 8 bases of the junction unmatched. The CDR3 DNA reads TGTGCCAGCAGTTTAACCGGGACTAGGGGCACCGGGGAGCTGTTTTTT. Protein sequence: CASSLTGTRGTGELFF.